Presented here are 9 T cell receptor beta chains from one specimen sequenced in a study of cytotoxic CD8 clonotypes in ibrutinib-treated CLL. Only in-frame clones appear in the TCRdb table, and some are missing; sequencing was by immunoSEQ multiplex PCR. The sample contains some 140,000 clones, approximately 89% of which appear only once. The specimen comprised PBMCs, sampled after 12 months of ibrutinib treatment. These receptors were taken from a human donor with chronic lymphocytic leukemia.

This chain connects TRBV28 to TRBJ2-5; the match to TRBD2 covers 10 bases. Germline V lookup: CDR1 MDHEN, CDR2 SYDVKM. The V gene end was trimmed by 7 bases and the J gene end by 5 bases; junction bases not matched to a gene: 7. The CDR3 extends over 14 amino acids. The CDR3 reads CASIASGSDETQYF. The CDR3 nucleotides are TGTGCCAGCATCGCTAGCGGGAGTGACGAGACCCAGTACTTC.

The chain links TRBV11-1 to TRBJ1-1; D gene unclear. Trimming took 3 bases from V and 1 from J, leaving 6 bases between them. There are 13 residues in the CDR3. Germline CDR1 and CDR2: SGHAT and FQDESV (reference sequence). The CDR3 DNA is TGTGCCAGCAGCTTCGACCCGAACACTGAAGCTTTCTTT. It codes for CASSFDPNTEAFF.

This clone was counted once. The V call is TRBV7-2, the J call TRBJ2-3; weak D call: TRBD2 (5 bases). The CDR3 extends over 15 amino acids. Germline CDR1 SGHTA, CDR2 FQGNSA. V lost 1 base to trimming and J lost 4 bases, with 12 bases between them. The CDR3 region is CASSLVPGYPDTQYF. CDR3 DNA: TGTGCCAGCAGCTTAGTACCGGGATATCCAGATACGCAGTATTTT.

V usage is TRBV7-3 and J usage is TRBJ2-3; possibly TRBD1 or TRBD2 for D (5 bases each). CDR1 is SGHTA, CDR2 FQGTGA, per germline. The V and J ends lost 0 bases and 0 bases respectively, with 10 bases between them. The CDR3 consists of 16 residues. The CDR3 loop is CASSLTGTKSTDTQYF. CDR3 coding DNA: TGTGCCAGCAGCTTAACCGGGACCAAGAGCACAGATACGCAGTATTTT. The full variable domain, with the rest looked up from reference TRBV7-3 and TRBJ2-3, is GAGVSQTPSNKVTEKGKYVELRCDPISGHTALYWYRQSLGQGPEFLIYFQGTGAADDSGLPNDRFFAVRPEGSVSTLKIQRTERGDSAVYLCASSLTGTKSTDTQYFGPGTRLTVL.

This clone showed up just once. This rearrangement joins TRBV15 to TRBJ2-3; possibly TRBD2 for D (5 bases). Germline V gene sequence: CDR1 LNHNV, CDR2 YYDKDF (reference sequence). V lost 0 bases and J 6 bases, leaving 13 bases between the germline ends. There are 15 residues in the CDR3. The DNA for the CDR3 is TGTGCCACCAGCAGAGATTTCCGTCCGGGGGATACGCAGTATTTT. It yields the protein CATSRDFRPGDTQYF.

The CDR3 nucleotides read TGTGCCAGCAGCCCGGCGCTATGGGGCCGGAGGGAGGAGACCCAGTACTTC. It codes for CASSPALWGRREETQYF. This sequence joins TRBV7-6 and TRBJ2-5, with a weak D call TRBD2 (6 bases). The CDR3 covers 17 residues. The germline gives CDR1 SGHVS, CDR2 FNYEAQ. Trimming shortened V by 5 bases and J by 5 bases, and 24 bases separated the two germline ends.

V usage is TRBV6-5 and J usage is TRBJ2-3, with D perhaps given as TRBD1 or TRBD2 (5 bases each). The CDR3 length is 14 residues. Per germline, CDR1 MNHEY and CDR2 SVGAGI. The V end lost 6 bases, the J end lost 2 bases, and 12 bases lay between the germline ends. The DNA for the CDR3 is TGTGCCAGCAGACCGGGGCCGAACACAGATACGCAGTATTTT. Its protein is CASRPGPNTDTQYF.

The CDR3 bases are TGTGCCAGCAGCGCCCAAGGGATAATAGGGGGGGAGACCCAGTACTTC. Encoded protein: CASSAQGIIGGETQYF. The V gene is TRBV5-8, the J gene TRBJ2-5; D may correspond to TRBD1 or TRBD2 (6 bases each). The length of the CDR3 is 16 residues. Germline loops: CDR1 SGHTS, CDR2 YDEGEE. The germline V and J ends were trimmed by 4 bases and 5 bases, with 21 bases remaining between them.

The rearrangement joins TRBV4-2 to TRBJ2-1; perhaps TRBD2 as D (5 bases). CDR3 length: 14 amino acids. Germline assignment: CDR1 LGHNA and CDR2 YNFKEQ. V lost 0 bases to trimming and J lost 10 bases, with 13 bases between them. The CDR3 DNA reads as TGTGCCAGCAGCCAAGAAATAGTGGGAGACGAGCAGTTCTTC. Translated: CASSQEIVGDEQFF.